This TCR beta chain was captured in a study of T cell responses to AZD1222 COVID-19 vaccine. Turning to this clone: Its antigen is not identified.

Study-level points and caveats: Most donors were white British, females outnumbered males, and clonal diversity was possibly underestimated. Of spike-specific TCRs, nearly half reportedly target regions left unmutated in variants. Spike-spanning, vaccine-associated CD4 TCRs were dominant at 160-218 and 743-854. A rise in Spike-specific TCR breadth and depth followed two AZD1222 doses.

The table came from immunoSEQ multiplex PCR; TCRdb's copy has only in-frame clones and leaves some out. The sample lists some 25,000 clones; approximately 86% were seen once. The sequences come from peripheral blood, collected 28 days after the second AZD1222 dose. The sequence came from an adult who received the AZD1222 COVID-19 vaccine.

CDR3 coding DNA: TGTGCCAGCGTTCAGTATAACGAGCAGTACTTC. Its translation: CASVQYNEQYF. The chain carries TRBV6-5 and TRBJ2-7, with D unresolved. Trimming shortened V by 8 bases and J by 5 bases, and 10 bases separated the two germline ends. The CDR3 sequence is 11 residues long. The germline gives CDR1 MNHEY, CDR2 SVGAGI.